Shown below are 15 T cell receptor beta chains from a single sample sequenced in a study of response to subunit inactivated influenza vaccine. TCRdb called the RT-PCR reads again in MiXCR, with one record for every CDR3 protein. This sample yields a few hundred thousand distinct CDR3 sequences, of which 20% to 25% are seen a single time; roughly 10% belongs to the top ten. The specimen was PBMCs from blood, collected approximately 22 months after vaccination. The receptors originated from a man aged 45 to 70 who received an inactivated influenza vaccine.

Only a few counts were recorded for this clonotype. The rearrangement uses TRBV6-5 and TRBJ1-1; TRBD1 is a possible D gene (6 bases). CDR1 is MNHEY and CDR2 is SVGAGI in the germline V gene. Trimming removed 6 bases from V and 4 bases from J, with 15 bases in between. The CDR3 is made up of 14 amino acids. In DNA form, the CDR3 reads TGTGCCAGCAGGGCTACAGGGTTGGCCACTGAAGCTTTCTTT. Translated: CASRATGLATEAFF.

This chain uses TRBV12-3 or TRBV12-4 with TRBJ1-2; D is possibly TRBD1 (5 bases). This CDR3 is 14 amino acids long. The ends were cut back, 0 bases at V and 7 bases at J, with 12 bases in the middle. The CDR3 nucleotides are TGTGCCAGCAGTTTAGCCGCGGGGGGAGTTGGCTACACCTTC. This codes for CASSLAAGGVGYTF.

This clonotype was counted ten times or more. The V gene is TRBV4-2, the J gene TRBJ1-5, with D possibly TRBD1 on 5 matching bases. The CDR3 spans 15 residues. Germline CDR1 LGHNA, CDR2 YNFKEQ. Trimming removed 0 bases from V and 3 bases from J, with 9 bases in between. The CDR3 nucleotides are TGTGCCAGCAGCCAAGAGGGGGGGGTCAATCAGCCCCAGCATTTT. This sequence encodes CASSQEGGVNQPQHF.

This clonotype was picked up a small number of times. The V gene is TRBV4-2, the J gene TRBJ1-4, with a tentative D call TRBD1 (6 bases). The CDR3 has 14 residues. Looked up from germline, CDR1 is LGHNA and CDR2 is YNFKEQ. Trimming stripped 4 bases from V and 6 bases from J, with 12 bases between. In DNA form, the CDR3 reads TGTGCCAGCAGCCGAGGGACAAGGGATGAAAAACTGTTTTTT. Translated, it gives CASSRGTRDEKLFF.

This clonotype was counted between two and nine times. The chain employs TRBV28 and TRBJ1-2; tentatively, D is TRBD1 (5 bases). V was clipped by 3 bases and J by 2 bases, with 13 bases between them. The CDR3 has 15 residues. Germline CDR1 and CDR2: MDHEN and SYDVKM. The CDR3 DNA reads as TGTGCCAGCAGTTTCGGGGGGGAGGGGAACTATGGCTACACCTTC. Its protein is CASSFGGEGNYGYTF.

This clonotype was seen more than once but under ten times. V usage is TRBV15 and J usage is TRBJ1-1; possibly TRBD1 for D (5 bases). This CDR3 has 13 amino acids. Trimming cost V 0 bases and J 6 bases, with 8 bases left between them. Germline lookup yields CDR1 LNHNV and CDR2 YYDKDF (reference sequence). The DNA for the CDR3 is TGTGCCACCAGCAGAGATGTAGGGGCTGAAGCTTTCTTT. It translates to CATSRDVGAEAFF.

This clonotype was picked up many times. The gene calls are TRBV10-3 and TRBJ1-2; 7 bases align to TRBD1. The CDR3 spans 14 residues. Germline CDR1 reads ENHRY; CDR2 reads SYGVKD. Trimming cost V 0 bases and J 4 bases; bases outside gene matches: 2. The chain's CDR3 is CAISESTGIYGYTF. The CDR3 DNA reads as TGTGCCATCAGTGAGTCGACAGGGATCTATGGCTACACCTTC.

The gene calls are TRBV4-3 and TRBJ2-1; possible D gene TRBD1, 6 bases. Between the trimmed V and J ends, which lost 0 bases and 7 bases, there was a span of 13 bases. This CDR3 is 15 amino acids long. Germline V lookup: CDR1 LGHNA, CDR2 YSLEER. The CDR3 spells CASSQDGGILNEQFF. The CDR3 DNA reads TGCGCCAGCAGCCAAGATGGGGGCATTTTGAATGAGCAGTTCTTC.

The V and J genes are TRBV7-6 and TRBJ2-2; possibly TRBD2 for D (6 bases). The ends were cut back, 5 bases at V and 2 bases at J, with 15 bases in the middle. The CDR3 contains 16 residues. In germline, CDR1 is SGHVS, CDR2 FNYEAQ. Here the CDR3 DNA reads TGTGCCAGCAGCCTAAACGGGGGTTCTAACACCGGGGAGCTGTTTTTT. Its translation: CASSLNGGSNTGELFF.

The chain has TRBV10-1 and TRBJ2-5, with no clear D. The germline gives CDR1 WNHNN, CDR2 SYGVQD (reference sequence). V was pared by 4 bases and J by 0 bases, with 9 bases between. This CDR3 spans 14 amino acids. The CDR3, as DNA: TGCGCCAGCAGTGTGGCGGCCTACCAAGAGACCCAGTACTTC. This encodes CASSVAAYQETQYF.

This clonotype occurred once. This sequence joins TRBV4-2 and TRBJ2-7; the D is unclear. CDR1 and CDR2 (germline): LGHNA, YNFKEQ. CDR3 size: 12 residues. The germline V and J ends were trimmed by 0 bases and 6 bases, with 6 bases remaining between them. The CDR3 DNA reads as TGTGCCAGCAGCCAAGATTGGCGCGAGCAGTACTTC. This gives the protein CASSQDWREQYF.

Of note for this clonotype: This may be a read error, as it is one base from a much larger clone. The V call is TRBV7-9, the J call TRBJ2-2; D not certain. Trimming took off 2 bases at V and 3 bases at J, with 13 bases between the two ends. Germline V lookup: CDR1 SEHNR, CDR2 FQNEAQ (reference sequence). The CDR3 length is 16 residues. In DNA form, the CDR3 reads TGTGCCAGCAGCTTACCGGAAGGGCGTTACACCGGGGAGCTGTTTTTT. Amino acids: CASSLPEGRYTGELFF. The whole variable domain, remainder taken from reference TRBV7-9 and TRBJ2-2, is DTGVSQNPRHKITKRGQNVTFRCDPISEHNRLYWYRQTLGQGPEFLTYFQNEAQLEKSRLLSDRFSAERPKGSFSTLEIQRTEQGDSAMYLCASSLPEGRYTGELFFGEGSRLTVL.

The V gene is TRBV2, the J gene TRBJ2-7; 7 nucleotides line up with TRBD1. V lost 9 bases to trimming and J lost 5 bases; unmatched junction nucleotides: 7. Germline CDR1 reads SNHLY; CDR2 reads FYNNEI. This CDR3 has 12 residues. The CDR3 DNA reads TGTGCCAGTAGACAGGGTTTACACGAGCAGTACTTC. This codes for CASRQGLHEQYF.

Many counts were recorded for this clonotype. The chain combines TRBV12-3 or TRBV12-4 with TRBJ1-1, with D perhaps matching TRBD1 (5 bases). The CDR3 totals 12 residues. The V and J ends lost 6 bases and 10 bases respectively, with 15 bases between them. The DNA of the CDR3 is TGTGCCAGCAGACCAGGTGGGGGGGTAGCTTTCTTT. As protein: CASRPGGGVAFF.

This clonotype was picked up a small number of times. The chain joins TRBV2 to TRBJ1-5; D might be TRBD1 (6 bases). V shed 11 bases and J shed 4 bases, with 18 bases lying between them. The CDR3 has 14 residues. Germline CDR1 and CDR2: SNHLY and FYNNEI. The CDR3 nucleotides are TGTGCCGCAAATGGGGGGGGGCGAAATCAGCCCCAGCATTTT. Its translation is CAANGGGRNQPQHF.